This TCR beta chain was sequenced during a study of early T cells in non-severe SARS-CoV-2 infection. Each cDNA molecule carried a unique molecular identifier. TCRdb analysed the 5' RACE reads with MiXCR anew, one entry per CDR3 protein. This sample carries some 27,000 distinct CDR3 sequences, approximately 5.1% of them seen once, and the ten largest clones take about 24%. V shed 3 bases and J 4 bases; nucleotides not matched to a gene: 5. The germline V gene encodes CDR1 LNHNV and CDR2 YYDKDF (reference sequence). CDR3 size: 14 residues. The V gene is TRBV15, the J gene TRBJ2-7; TRBD1 matches 8 bases. Source material: whole blood. This clonotype was obtained from an adult who was a healthcare worker with PCR-confirmed SARS-CoV-2 infection or an uninfected control (not recorded which). The chain's CDR3 is CATSRDRVEYEQYF. The CDR3 DNA reads TGTGCCACCAGCAGGGACAGGGTGGAGTACGAGCAGTACTTC.